The 24 T cell receptor beta chains given below trace back to one sample, sequenced in a study of T cells in Graves' hyperthyroidism and ophthalmopathy. Amplification of TCR beta CDR3 regions used RNA as the template. An initial round of RT-PCR targeting the TCR CDR3 relied on the HTBI primer set. TCRdb itself ran the multiplex PCR reads through MiXCR, one entry per CDR3 protein. This table holds hundreds of thousands of distinct CDR3 sequences, 20% found once. The sample consisted of blood. These TCRs come from a man aged 35 to 55 with Graves' ophthalmopathy.

The rearrangement links TRBV30 to TRBJ1-5, with a tentative D call TRBD1 (6 bases). This CDR3 is built from 13 residues. The germline V and J ends were trimmed by 1 base and 6 bases, with 10 bases remaining between them. CDR1 GTSNPN and CDR2 SVGIG come from the germline V gene (reference sequence). The CDR3 region has the DNA TGTGCCTGGAGTGGGCAGGGGACTCAGCCCCAGCATTTT. This gives the protein CAWSGQGTQPQHF. The whole variable domain, filled in from reference TRBV30 and TRBJ1-5, reads SQTIHQWPATLVQPVGSPLSLECTVEGTSNPNLYWYRQAAGRGLQLLFYSVGIGQISSEVPQNLSASRPQDRQFILSSKKLLLSDSGFYLCAWSGQGTQPQHFGDGTRLSIL.

This clonotype turned up a few times. V and J are TRBV13 and TRBJ2-7, with TRBD2 matching 7 bases. Germline CDR1 PRHDT, CDR2 FYEKMQ (reference sequence). V gave up 3 bases and J gave up 3 bases; unmatched junction bases: 11. The length of the CDR3 is 16 residues. In nucleotides, the CDR3 is TGTGCCAGCAGCTTTGGTCGGGCGGGGGAACTCTACGAGCAGTACTTC. This translates into CASSFGRAGELYEQYF.

This clonotype was counted only a few times. This sequence joins TRBV15 and TRBJ1-1; the D is unclear. From germline, CDR1 is LNHNV and CDR2 YYDKDF (reference sequence). Deletions cut 1 base from V and 5 bases from J, with 5 bases between. The CDR3 is 12 amino acids. CDR3 DNA: TGTGCCACCAGCAGAGGTAGGACTGAAGCTTTCTTT. This encodes CATSRGRTEAFF.

Many counts were recorded for this clonotype. V and J are TRBV30 and TRBJ1-2; D unclear. This CDR3 is built from 11 residues. Trimming removed 1 base from V and 8 bases from J, with 8 bases in between. Germline-derived CDR1 and CDR2 are GTSNPN and SVGIG (reference sequence). CDR3 residues: CAWSEVGGYTF. CDR3 bases: TGTGCCTGGAGTGAGGTCGGAGGCTACACCTTC.

This chain links TRBV2 with TRBJ2-2; D call uncertain. Trimming left V 3 bases short and J 6 bases short, with 8 bases between. The CDR3 contains 13 residues. The germline gives CDR1 SNHLY, CDR2 FYNNEI. In nucleotides, the CDR3 is TGTGCCAGCAGTGATGGACCGCCCGGGGAGCTGTTTTTT. Amino acid sequence: CASSDGPPGELFF.

Notes on this clonotype: Being one base from a much bigger clone, this may be a read error. In DNA form, the CDR3 reads TGTGCCAGCAGCTTAAGCAGGGCTAGGGAGCAGTTCTTC. Translation gives CASSLSRAREQFF. The chain combines TRBV7-2 with TRBJ2-1, with D possibly TRBD1 on 5 matching bases. Germline V CDR1 and CDR2: SGHTA, FQGNSA. This CDR3 is 13 amino acids long. The V end was cut by 2 bases, the J end by 10 bases, with 12 bases between.

The rearrangement uses TRBV6-2 or TRBV6-3 and TRBJ2-7; D possibly corresponds to TRBD1 (5 bases). This CDR3 is built from 14 residues. Germline V gene lookup returns CDR1 MNHEY and CDR2 SVGEGT. Trimming removed 6 bases at V and 2 bases at J, with 14 bases between. The CDR3 loop is CASSHTGPTYEQYF. As DNA, the CDR3 is TGTGCCAGCAGCCATACAGGACCCACCTACGAGCAGTACTTC.

This clonotype was counted a few times. The gene calls are TRBV6-5 and TRBJ1-5; no firm D call. Looked up from germline, CDR1 is MNHEY and CDR2 is SVGAGI. V was cut by 2 bases and J by 5 bases, with 7 bases left in between. This CDR3 contains 13 residues. The CDR3 protein is CASSYRNDQPQHF. For the CDR3, the DNA is TGTGCCAGCAGTTACAGGAACGATCAGCCCCAGCATTTT.

This chain joins TRBV28 and TRBJ1-1; the D gene is possibly TRBD1 (5 bases). The V and J ends lost 7 bases and 5 bases respectively, with 23 bases between them. CDR1 is MDHEN, CDR2 SYDVKM, per germline. The CDR3 sequence is 16 residues long. The CDR3 coding sequence is TGTGCCAGCAAGACAGCCGGGGCCGGCGCGAGAACTGAAGCTTTCTTT. Amino acids: CASKTAGAGARTEAFF.

This clonotype has only a few counts. The chain recombines TRBV29-1 with TRBJ2-1, with D perhaps given as TRBD1 or TRBD2 (6 bases each). The CDR3 length is 16 residues. The ends were cut back, 7 bases at V and 6 bases at J, with 25 bases in the middle. Germline V gene lookup returns CDR1 SQVTM and CDR2 ANQGSEA. CDR3 bases: TGCAGCGCCCGAGGAGGATCCTTAGGAGGGGGCAATGAGCAGTTCTTC. Residues: CSARGGSLGGGNEQFF.

The chain recombines TRBV20-1 with TRBJ2-3; 7 nucleotides agree with TRBD2. This CDR3 region has 14 residues. The J segment lost 1 base and the V segment lost 3 bases, leaving 4 bases of the junction unmatched. Germline assignment: CDR1 DFQATT and CDR2 SNEGSKA (reference sequence). The chain's CDR3 is CSASGGGGTDTQYF. CDR3 in DNA: TGCAGTGCTAGTGGGGGGGGGGGCACAGATACGCAGTATTTT.

This chain joins TRBV11-2 and TRBJ2-2; TRBD2 matches at 11 bases. This CDR3 region has 19 residues. Germline assignment: CDR1 SGHAT and CDR2 FQNNGV. The ends lost 5 bases at V and 3 bases at J; junction bases unmatched: 14. In DNA form, the CDR3 reads TGTGCCAGCAGCGAAGAGGCTAGCGGGAGGATATGGTACACCGGGGAGCTGTTTTTT. Translation: CASSEEASGRIWYTGELFF.

The CDR3 loop is CASSYPGGRVYGYTF. Here the CDR3 DNA reads TGTGCCAGCAGCTATCCAGGCGGACGGGTCTATGGCTACACCTTC. The chain couples TRBV5-4 to TRBJ1-2; D is uncertain. The CDR3 is made up of 15 amino acids. Germline V gene sequence: CDR1 SGHNT, CDR2 YYREEE (reference sequence). V was cut by 3 bases and J by 4 bases, with 16 bases left in between.

In this sample, this clonotype turned up many times. This rearrangement joins TRBV2 to TRBJ2-1; TRBD2 agrees at 8 bases. V lost 7 bases and J lost 6; bases outside the gene matches: 5. Germline assignment: CDR1 SNHLY and CDR2 FYNNEI. This CDR3 has 13 residues. As DNA, the CDR3 is TGTGCCAGCACATTAGCGGGAAGCAATGAGCAGTTCTTC. Encoded protein: CASTLAGSNEQFF.

The rearrangement uses TRBV6-2 or TRBV6-3 and TRBJ2-3, with 12 bases aligning to TRBD2. The CDR3 spans 14 residues. Germline values: CDR1 MNHEY, CDR2 SVGEGT. The junction had 0 bases not matched to a gene; V was cut back by 5 bases and J by 3 bases. The CDR3, as DNA: TGTGCCAGCAGTGGGACTAGCGGGACAGATACGCAGTATTTT. The encoded protein is CASSGTSGTDTQYF.

The J gene is TRBJ1-2, the V gene TRBV18, with TRBD1 as a possible D gene (6 bases). Trimming took off 0 bases at V and 8 bases at J, with 13 bases between the two ends. This CDR3 is built from 14 residues. Germline V gene sequence: CDR1 KGHSH, CDR2 LQKENI. CDR3 DNA: TGTGCCAGCTCACCACCGAACCTTCAGGGGGGCTACACCTTC. Amino acid sequence: CASSPPNLQGGYTF.

The V gene is TRBV3-1, the J gene TRBJ2-1; TRBD2 is a possible D gene (5 bases). Trimming stripped 3 bases from V and 0 bases from J, with 12 bases between. The CDR3 is 16 amino acids. The V gene's germline CDR1 is LGHDT and CDR2 YNNKEL (reference sequence). In DNA, the CDR3 is TGTGCCAGCAGCCAGCAGCGGTCAAGCTCCTACAATGAGCAGTTCTTC. Encoded protein: CASSQQRSSSYNEQFF.

This clonotype occurred a few times. V gene TRBV10-3 combines with J gene TRBJ1-1; no firm D call. With 2 bases removed from V and 6 bases from J, the gap between germline ends came to 16 bases. Germline loops: CDR1 ENHRY, CDR2 SYGVKD. CDR3 length: 15 amino acids. The CDR3 region has the DNA TGTGCCATCAGTGAGCGAGGCATGCCGATCTCTGAAGCTTTCTTT. This translates into CAISERGMPISEAFF.

This clonotype was counted ten times or more. V usage is TRBV20-1 and J usage is TRBJ2-7, with TRBD2 matching 8 bases. Germline CDR1 reads DFQATT; CDR2 reads SNEGSKA (reference sequence). V lost 3 bases to trimming and J lost 4 bases; unmatched junction nucleotides: 8. The CDR3 contains 14 residues. The CDR3 region has the DNA TGCAGTGCTAGGGGGGGCGGGGGGATTTACGAGCAGTACTTC. Translation gives CSARGGGGIYEQYF.

This clonotype was seen a few times. V usage is TRBV19 and J usage is TRBJ2-5; no definite D call. Germline lookup yields CDR1 LNHDA and CDR2 SQIVND (reference sequence). The CDR3 runs to 14 residues. Between the trimmed V and J ends, which lost 1 base and 0 bases, there was a span of 6 bases. The CDR3 loop is CASSIVGNQETQYF. The CDR3, as DNA: TGTGCCAGTAGTATAGTAGGCAACCAAGAGACCCAGTACTTC.

The chain combines TRBV3-1 with TRBJ2-3; 8 nucleotides match TRBD1. There are 16 residues in the CDR3. Germline V gives CDR1 LGHDT, CDR2 YNNKEL (reference sequence). V lost 1 base to trimming and J lost 8 bases; unmatched junction nucleotides: 11. This CDR3 is CASSQGGPQQGGTQYF. The DNA for the CDR3 is TGTGCCAGCAGCCAAGGGGGGCCCCAACAGGGGGGTACGCAGTATTTT.

This clonotype was picked up many times. The rearrangement joins TRBV20-1 to TRBJ2-1; 7 nucleotides match TRBD2. Trimming at V came to 4 bases and at J to 6 bases, leaving 9 bases not matched to a gene. The CDR3 is made up of 14 amino acids. Germline loops: CDR1 DFQATT, CDR2 SNEGSKA (reference sequence). The CDR3 sequence: CSANEPGLGNEQFF. The CDR3 DNA reads as TGCAGTGCTAACGAACCCGGACTAGGCAATGAGCAGTTCTTC.

This clonotype was counted between two and nine times. The chain uses TRBV20-1 and TRBJ2-1; the D is unclear. CDR1 is DFQATT and CDR2 is SNEGSKA in the germline V gene (reference sequence). The CDR3 length is 14 residues. V shed 0 bases and J shed 8 bases, with 14 bases lying between them. CDR3 nucleotide sequence: TGCAGTGCTAGAGATTGGGTAGTGACCGATGAGCAGTTCTTC. Protein product: CSARDWVVTDEQFF.

This clonotype was picked up many times. V gene TRBV12-3 or TRBV12-4 combines with J gene TRBJ2-2; maybe TRBD2 (6 bases). The CDR3 runs 15 residues. The V and J ends lost 7 bases and 2 bases respectively, with 14 bases between them. The CDR3 is CASTPLAGNTGELFF. CDR3 DNA sequence: TGTGCCAGCACCCCCCTGGCGGGAAACACCGGGGAGCTGTTTTTT.